This entry lists 6 T cell receptor beta chains sequenced from one sample in a study of STAT5B mutations in CD4+ large granular lymphocyte leukemia. TCRdb's table, derived via immunoSEQ multiplex PCR, lists solely in-frame clones and lacks some. The sample consists of more than 30,000 clones, more than 70% of them appearing once. Input material: CD4+ T cells from blood buffy coats. The receptor source for this set is a human donor in good health.

The chain recombines TRBV5-1 with TRBJ2-1; 7 nucleotides line up with TRBD2. Germline CDR1 reads SGHRS; CDR2 reads YFSETQ. Trimming at V came to 0 bases and at J to 6 bases, leaving 6 bases not matched to a gene. There are 15 residues in the CDR3. CDR3 sequence reads: CASSLDRTRVNEQFF. CDR3 DNA: TGCGCCAGCAGCTTGGATCGGACTAGGGTCAATGAGCAGTTCTTC.

The chain recombines TRBV4-3 with TRBJ1-1; D may be TRBD1 (5 bases). V was clipped by 1 base and J by 4 bases, with 10 bases between them. The germline V gene has CDR1 LGHNA and CDR2 YSLEER. CDR3 length equals 14 residues. The CDR3 loop reads CASSQGRGATEAFF. CDR3 DNA sequence: TGCGCCAGCAGCCAAGGGAGGGGAGCCACTGAAGCTTTCTTT.

The rearrangement links TRBV27 to TRBJ2-5; D gene uncertain. Trimming shortened V by 6 bases and J by 2 bases, and 7 bases separated the two germline ends. This CDR3 has 12 residues. Looked up from germline, CDR1 is MNHEY and CDR2 is SMNVEV (reference sequence). The CDR3 region has the DNA TGTGCCAGCAGCCGGAATCAAGAGACCCAGTACTTC. This encodes CASSRNQETQYF.

The V gene is TRBV6-6, the J gene TRBJ1-2; maybe TRBD1 (5 bases). The CDR3 is 15 amino acids. The V end was cut by 0 bases, the J end by 6 bases, with 14 bases between. Germline V CDR1 and CDR2: MNHNY, SVGAGI (reference sequence). The CDR3 bases are TGTGCCAGCAGTTACTCTTTTCAGGGAATAGATGGCTACACCTTC. Protein product: CASSYSFQGIDGYTF.

The chain carries TRBV5-1 and TRBJ1-1; no firm D call. The CDR3 has 14 residues. V lost 0 bases, J lost 1 base, and 7 bases lay in between. The germline V gene encodes CDR1 SGHRS and CDR2 YFSETQ. The CDR3 nucleotides are TGCGCCAGCAGCTTGGCCTTCTCGAACACTGAAGCTTTCTTT. Its protein is CASSLAFSNTEAFF.

Only one count was recorded for this clone. The rearrangement links TRBV11-1 to TRBJ1-1, with TRBD1 matching over 7 bases. This CDR3 spans 15 amino acids. Germline V gene sequence: CDR1 SGHAT, CDR2 FQDESV (reference sequence). The junction had 5 bases not matched to a gene; V was cut back by 3 bases and J by 1 base. CDR3 sequence: CASSFTQGGNTEAFF. The CDR3, as DNA: TGTGCCAGCAGCTTTACGCAGGGGGGGAACACTGAAGCTTTCTTT.